This T cell receptor beta chain was captured by sequencing in a study of T cell repertoires in ileal Crohn's disease. The overall study: Median disease duration was about 7.9 years; 35% to 45% smoked at surgery.

Clones were sequenced by immunoSEQ multiplex PCR, and TCRdb holds only the in-frame ones, with some missing. The data contain about 5,600 clones, around 85% of them singletons. A remark on this clone: The antigen is not known.

Germline V gives CDR1 SGHDT, CDR2 YYEEEE. The CDR3 sequence is 16 residues long. V trimming: 4 bases; J trimming: 0 bases; junction bases outside the gene matches: 7. General observations from the study: Clonal expansions were more frequent in active smokers than non-smokers at surgery.

This sequence originates from an adult with Crohn's disease. The chain couples TRBV5-6 to TRBJ2-3; 8 bases match TRBD1. Sequencing used ileal tissue. The CDR3 loop is CASSPDRGTSTDTQYF. Here the CDR3 DNA reads TGTGCCAGCAGCCCAGACAGGGGTACTAGCACAGATACGCAGTATTTT. The full variable domain, with the rest looked up from reference TRBV5-6 and TRBJ2-3, is DAGVTQSPTHLIKTRGQQVTLRCSPKSGHDTVSWYQQALGQGPQFIFQYYEEEERQRGNFPDRFSGHQFPNYSSELNVNALLLGDSALYLCASSPDRGTSTDTQYFGPGTRLTVL.